What follows is one TCR beta chain and its context. The antigen is unknown. The method was immunoSEQ multiplex PCR; TCRdb's version includes in-frame clones alone and lacks a portion of them. Seen here are tens of thousands of clones, 90% to 95% observed once, and the top ten hold 2% to 2.5%. The sample belongs to a study of graft-versus-host responses after intestinal transplantation. The source material was unstimulated CD8+ T cells sorted from spleen or lymph node cells, sampled before intestinal transplant. The TCR sequence derives from a human donor who received an intestinal transplant.

The CDR3 reads CASSQEFPNRGLEANEKLFF. The DNA for the CDR3 is TGCGCCAGCAGCCAAGAATTCCCGAACAGGGGGCTGGAAGCTAATGAAAAACTGTTTTTT. V usage is TRBV4-3 and J usage is TRBJ1-4; 9 bases fit TRBD1. This CDR3 is 20 amino acids long. CDR1 is LGHNA, CDR2 YSLEER, per germline. V shed 0 bases and J 3 bases; nucleotides not matched to a gene: 14.